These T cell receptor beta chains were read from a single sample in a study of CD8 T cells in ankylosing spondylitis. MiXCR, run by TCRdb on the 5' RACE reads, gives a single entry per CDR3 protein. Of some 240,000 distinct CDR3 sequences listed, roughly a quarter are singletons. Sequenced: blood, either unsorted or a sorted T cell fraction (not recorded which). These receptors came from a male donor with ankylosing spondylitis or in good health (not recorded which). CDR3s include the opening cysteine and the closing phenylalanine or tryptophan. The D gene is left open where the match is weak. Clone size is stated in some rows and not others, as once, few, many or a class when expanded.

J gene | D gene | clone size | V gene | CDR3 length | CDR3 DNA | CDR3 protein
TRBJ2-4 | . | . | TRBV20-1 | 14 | TGCAGTGCTAGATGGGCAGGGGTCAAAAACATTCAGTACTTC | CSARWAGVKNIQYF
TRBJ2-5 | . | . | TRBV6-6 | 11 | TGTGCCAGCAGTTTCCAGGGCGCCCAGTACTTC | CASSFQGAQYF
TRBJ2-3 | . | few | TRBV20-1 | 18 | TGCAGTGCTGGATGGAGGGATTGGACCGACGCTAGCACAGATACGCAGTATTTT | CSAGWRDWTDASTDTQYF
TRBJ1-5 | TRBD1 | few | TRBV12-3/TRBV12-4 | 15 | TGTGCCAGCAGCGAACAGGGGGCAGGCAATCAGCCCCAGCATTTT | CASSEQGAGNQPQHF
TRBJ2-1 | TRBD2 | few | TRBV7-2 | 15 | TGTGCCAGCAGCCCCCGGGAGGGTTCGAACAATGAGCAGTTCTTC | CASSPREGSNNEQFF
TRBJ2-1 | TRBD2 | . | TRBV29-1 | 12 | TGCAGCGCCGGGGGGGGGAGGGATGAGCAGTTCTTC | CSAGGGRDEQFF
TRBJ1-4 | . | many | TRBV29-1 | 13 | TGCAGCGTTGAGACCGAGAATAATGAAAAATTGTTTTTT | CSVETENNEKLFF
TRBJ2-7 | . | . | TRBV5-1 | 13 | TGCGCCAGCAGCTTGGAGACAAGATACGAGCAGTACTTC | CASSLETRYEQYF
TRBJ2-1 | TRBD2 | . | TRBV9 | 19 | TGTGCCAGCAGCGTCGGGACTAGCGGGGCCACCATTGTTTACAATGAGCAGTTCTTC | CASSVGTSGATIVYNEQFF
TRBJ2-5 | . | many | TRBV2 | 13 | TGTGCCAGCAGTGGTACCGGCCAAGAGACCCAGTACTTC | CASSGTGQETQYF
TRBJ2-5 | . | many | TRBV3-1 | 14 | TGTGCCAGCAGCCTCATCCGGGACCGAGAGACCCAGTACTTC | CASSLIRDRETQYF
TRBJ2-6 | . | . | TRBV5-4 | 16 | TGTGCCAGCAGCTTGGATCGGGGCGTGGGGGCCAACGTCCTGACTTTC | CASSLDRGVGANVLTF
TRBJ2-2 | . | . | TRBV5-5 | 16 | TGTGCCAGCAGCTTGGTCGCTGACACGAACACCGGGGAGCTGTTTTTT | CASSLVADTNTGELFF
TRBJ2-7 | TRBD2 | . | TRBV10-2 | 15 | TGCGCCAGCGGGCGACTAGCGGGGGCTGCCTACGAGCAGTACTTC | CASGRLAGAAYEQYF
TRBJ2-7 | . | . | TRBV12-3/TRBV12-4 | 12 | TGTGCCAGCAGTTTAATGGGGCGCGAGCAGTACTTC | CASSLMGREQYF
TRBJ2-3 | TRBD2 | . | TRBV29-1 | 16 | TGCAGCGTTGTGGTCATAGCGGGGCGATACACAGATACGCAGTATTTT | CSVVVIAGRYTDTQYF
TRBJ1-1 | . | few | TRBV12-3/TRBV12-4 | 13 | TGTGCCAGCAGTTTCGACACGAACACTGAAGCTTTCTTT | CASSFDTNTEAFF
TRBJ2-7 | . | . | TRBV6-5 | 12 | TGTGCCAGCAGTTACTGGTCGGGCGAGCAGTACTTC | CASSYWSGEQYF
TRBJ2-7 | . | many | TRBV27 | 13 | TGTGCCACCGCCCCGGGGACCTCCTACGAGCAGTACTTC | CATAPGTSYEQYF
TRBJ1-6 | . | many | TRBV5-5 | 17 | TGTGCCAGCAGCTTACTTGGTCAGGGGTCATTGTCTTCACCCCTCCACTTT | CASSLLGQGSLSSPLHF